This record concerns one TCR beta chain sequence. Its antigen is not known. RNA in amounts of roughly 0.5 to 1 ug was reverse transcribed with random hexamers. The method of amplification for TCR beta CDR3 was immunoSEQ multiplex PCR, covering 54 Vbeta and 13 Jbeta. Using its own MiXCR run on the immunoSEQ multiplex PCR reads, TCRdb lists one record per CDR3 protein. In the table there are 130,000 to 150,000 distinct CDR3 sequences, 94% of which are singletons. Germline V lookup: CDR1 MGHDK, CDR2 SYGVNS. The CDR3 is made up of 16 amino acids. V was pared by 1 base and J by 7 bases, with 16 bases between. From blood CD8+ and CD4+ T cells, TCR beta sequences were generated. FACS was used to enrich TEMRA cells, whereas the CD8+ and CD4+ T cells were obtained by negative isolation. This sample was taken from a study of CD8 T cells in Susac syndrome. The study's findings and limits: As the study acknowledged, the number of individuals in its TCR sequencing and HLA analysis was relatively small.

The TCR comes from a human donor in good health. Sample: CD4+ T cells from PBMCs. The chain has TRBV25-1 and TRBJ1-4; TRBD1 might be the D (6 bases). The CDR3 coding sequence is TGTGCCAGCAGTGAATCCGGGTACAGGGTCGGTGAAAAACTGTTTTTT. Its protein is CASSESGYRVGEKLFF.